One T cell receptor (beta chain) is described in this entry. This specimen belongs to a study of Ad26.COV2.S vaccination and SARS-CoV-2 variants. V lost 5 bases and J lost 7, with 18 bases in between. Germline lookup yields CDR1 SGHNT and CDR2 YYREEE (reference sequence). The length of the CDR3 is 15 residues. Clones were read by immunoSEQ multiplex PCR, and TCRdb kept only the in-frame ones, dropping some. The sample holds about 410,000 clones, 80% to 95% seen once. Indicated treatment: over 15 received Ad26.COV2.S at low or high dose, single or two shots; roughly 5 received placebo; per-sample allocation not given. Samples analyzed were those drawn on day 63 after the first vaccine or placebo injection. Spike of the Wuhan-strain SARS-CoV-2 was expressed by an Ad26 vector, which formed the vaccine.

This receptor was identified in a person aged 18-60 years who received the Ad26.COV2.S COVID-19 vaccine or a placebo. The input for sequencing was peripheral blood, taken in a trial of Ad26.COV2.S vaccine versus placebo. The chain joins TRBV5-4 to TRBJ1-4; tentatively, D is TRBD1 (6 bases). The CDR3 DNA reads TGTGCCAGCAGTCCTAAGGGGGGGCCTGGTGAAAAACTGTTTTTT. Amino acid sequence: CASSPKGGPGEKLFF.